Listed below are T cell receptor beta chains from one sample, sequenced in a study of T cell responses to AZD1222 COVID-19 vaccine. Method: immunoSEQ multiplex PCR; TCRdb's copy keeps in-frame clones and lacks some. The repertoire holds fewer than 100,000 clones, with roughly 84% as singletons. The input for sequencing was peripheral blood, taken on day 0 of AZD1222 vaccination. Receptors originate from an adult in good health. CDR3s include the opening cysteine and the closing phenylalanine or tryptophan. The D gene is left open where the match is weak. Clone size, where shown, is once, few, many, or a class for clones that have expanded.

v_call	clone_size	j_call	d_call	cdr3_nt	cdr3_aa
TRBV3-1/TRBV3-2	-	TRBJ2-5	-	TGTGCCAGCAGCCCCAGGGGCGGGGAGACCCAGTACTTC	CASSPRGGETQYF
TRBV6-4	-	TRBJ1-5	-	TGTGCCAGCAGTTTCCCTGGGGGAAGCCATCAGCCCCAGCATTTT	CASSFPGGSHQPQHF
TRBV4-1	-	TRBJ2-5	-	TGCGCCAGCAGCCGATCCGGGGGTATGGAGCAAGAGACCCAGTACTTC	CASSRSGGMEQETQYF
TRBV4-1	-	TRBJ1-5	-	TGCGCCAGCAGCCATCTGGGTCAGCCCCAGCATTTT	CASSHLGQPQHF
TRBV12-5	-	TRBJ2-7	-	TGTGCTAGTGGGGCCTATACATCTGAGCAGTACTTC	CASGAYTSEQYF
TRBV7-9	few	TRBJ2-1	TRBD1	TGTGCCGCCCCGGCGACAGGGACCCCAGATGAGCAGTTCTTC	CAAPATGTPDEQFF
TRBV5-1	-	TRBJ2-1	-	TGCGCCAGCAGCTTGGGGCCCGAAATATACAATGAGCAGTTCTTC	CASSLGPEIYNEQFF
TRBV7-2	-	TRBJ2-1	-	TGTGCCAGCAGCTTCATGCTACAAGGTGAGCAGTTCTTC	CASSFMLQGEQFF
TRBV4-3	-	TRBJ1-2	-	TGCGCCAGCAGCCAAGTGGCAGGGATCTATGGCTACACCTTC	CASSQVAGIYGYTF
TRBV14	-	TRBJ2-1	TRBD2	TGTGCCAGCAGCCAAGTAGGTAGCGGGCATGAGCAGTTCTTC	CASSQVGSGHEQFF
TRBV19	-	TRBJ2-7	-	TGTGCCAGTAGTATAGAGGGGAGCGAGCAGTACTTC	CASSIEGSEQYF
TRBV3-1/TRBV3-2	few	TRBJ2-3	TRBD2	TGTGCCAGCAGCCTACCCGGGACTAGCGGGGCAGATACGCAGTATTTT	CASSLPGTSGADTQYF
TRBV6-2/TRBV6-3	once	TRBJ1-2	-	TGTGCCAGCAGTTACTGGCAGGGAGGCGGCTACACCTTC	CASSYWQGGGYTF
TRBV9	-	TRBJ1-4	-	TGTGCCACTTCCCGGGGCCCGCTTAATGAAAAACTGTTTTTT	CATSRGPLNEKLFF
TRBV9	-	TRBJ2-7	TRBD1	TGTGCCAGCAGCCCATGGCCGGGACAGGGTAGGTCCTCGGACGAGCAGTACTTC	CASSPWPGQGRSSDEQYF
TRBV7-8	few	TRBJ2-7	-	TGTGCCAGCAGCTTACCCCGGGACCGACTCTACGAGCAGTACTTC	CASSLPRDRLYEQYF
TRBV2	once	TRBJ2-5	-	TGTGCCAGCAGTGAAAGGGCGTCGGAGACCCAGTACTTC	CASSERASETQYF
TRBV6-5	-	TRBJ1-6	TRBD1	TGTGCCAGCAGTTACTCCGGGACAGGGAATTCACCCCTCCACTTT	CASSYSGTGNSPLHF
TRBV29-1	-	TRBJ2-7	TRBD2	TGCAGCGTTGACTCGGGACTAGCGGGGGACTACGAGCAGTACTTC	CSVDSGLAGDYEQYF
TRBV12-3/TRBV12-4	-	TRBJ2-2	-	TGTGCCAGCCTGGAGGCGGGGGAGCTGTTTTTT	CASLEAGELFF
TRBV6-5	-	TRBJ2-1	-	TGTGCCACCTATGGGCAGGGACCTTACAATGAGCAGTTCTTC	CATYGQGPYNEQFF
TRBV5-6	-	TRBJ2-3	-	TGTGCCAGCAGCGGGGCCGGGGGAGATACGCAGTATTTT	CASSGAGGDTQYF
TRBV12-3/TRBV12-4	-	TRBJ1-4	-	TGTGCCAGCAGCTACCAAACCGAAAAACTGTTTTTT	CASSYQTEKLFF
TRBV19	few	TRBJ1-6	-	TGTGCCAGTAGAGGGAGGGGCTCCTATAATTCACCCCTCCACTTT	CASRGRGSYNSPLHF
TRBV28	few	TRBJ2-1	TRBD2	TGTGCCGGAGCGGGGATCCCCTACAATGAGCAGTTCTTC	CAGAGIPYNEQFF
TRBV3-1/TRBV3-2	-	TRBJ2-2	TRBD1	TGTGCCAGCAGCCAAGATATCTACCGGGACAGGGACACCGGGGAGCTGTTTTTT	CASSQDIYRDRDTGELFF
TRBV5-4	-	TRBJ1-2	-	TGTGCCAGCAGCCAAAAAGAGGCTAACTATGGCTACACCTTC	CASSQKEANYGYTF
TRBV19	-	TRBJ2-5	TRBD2	TGTGCCAGTAGTACCAGGTATAGCGGGGGGCAAGAGACCCAGTACTTC	CASSTRYSGGQETQYF
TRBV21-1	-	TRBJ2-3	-	TGTGCCAGCAGCAAAGAACAGGGGGAAACGCAGTATTTT	CASSKEQGETQYF
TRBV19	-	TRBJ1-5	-	TGTGCCAGTAGTATAAACCCGATTGGACAGTATAGCAATCAGCCCCAGCATTTT	CASSINPIGQYSNQPQHF
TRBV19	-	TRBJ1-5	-	TGTGCCAGTAGTGCAGGACAGTGGGACAATCAGCCCCAGCATTTT	CASSAGQWDNQPQHF
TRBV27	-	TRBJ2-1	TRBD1	TGTGCCAGCAGTCCAGGGGGCCCCTCTAACAATGAGCAGTTCTTC	CASSPGGPSNNEQFF
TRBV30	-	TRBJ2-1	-	TGTGCCTGGAGTACCGACAGCAAAGTGTCGCAGTTCTTC	CAWSTDSKVSQFF
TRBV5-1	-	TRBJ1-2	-	TGCGCCAGCAGCTTGGACGGGGGATCTAACTATGGCTACACCTTC	CASSLDGGSNYGYTF
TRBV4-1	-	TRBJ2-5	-	TGCGCCAGCAGCCCAACTCCCGGGACGGTGGGGGAGACCCAGTACTTC	CASSPTPGTVGETQYF
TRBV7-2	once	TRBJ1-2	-	TGTGCCAGCAGCCCGCAGGGACGCCAATATGGCTACACCTTC	CASSPQGRQYGYTF
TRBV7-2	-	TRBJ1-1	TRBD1	TGTGCCAGCAGCTTCCCCGGGACAGCCTACGAAGCTTTCTTT	CASSFPGTAYEAFF
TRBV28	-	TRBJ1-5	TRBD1	TGTGCCAGCAGTTTATGGGGGACAGCTTACAATCAGCCCCAGCATTTT	CASSLWGTAYNQPQHF
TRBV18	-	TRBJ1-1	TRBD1	TGTGCCAGCTCACAGGGACAGGGTGGGGGAACTGAAGCTTTCTTT	CASSQGQGGGTEAFF
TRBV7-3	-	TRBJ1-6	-	TGTGCCAGCAGCTTACCAGGGGTTGGCTCACCCCTCCACTTT	CASSLPGVGSPLHF
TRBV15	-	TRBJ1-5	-	TGTGCCACCAGCAGAGACGGCGGGAGGCAGCCCCAGCATTTT	CATSRDGGRQPQHF
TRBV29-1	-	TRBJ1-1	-	TGCAGCGTTGAGGATTATCCGGTTACTGAAGCTTTCTTT	CSVEDYPVTEAFF
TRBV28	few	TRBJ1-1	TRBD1	TGTGCCAGCAGCCTCCTCCAGGGCGGCAGGGGGGACACTGAAGCTTTCTTT	CASSLLQGGRGDTEAFF